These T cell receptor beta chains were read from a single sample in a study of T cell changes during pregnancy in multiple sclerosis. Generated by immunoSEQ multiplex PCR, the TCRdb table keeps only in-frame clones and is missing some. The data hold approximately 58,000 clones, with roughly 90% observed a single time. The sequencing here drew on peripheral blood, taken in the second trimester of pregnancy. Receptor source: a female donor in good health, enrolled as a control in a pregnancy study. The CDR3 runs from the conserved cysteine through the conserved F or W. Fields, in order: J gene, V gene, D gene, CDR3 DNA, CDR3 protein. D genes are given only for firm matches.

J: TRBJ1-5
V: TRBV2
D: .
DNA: TGTGCCAGCAGTGAAGATGCTGGAGGGGATCAGCCCCAGCATTTT
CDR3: CASSEDAGGDQPQHF

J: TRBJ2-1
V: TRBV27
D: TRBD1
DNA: TGTGCCAGCAGTGGGGACAGTGGGGCATACAATGAGCAGTTCTTC
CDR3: CASSGDSGAYNEQFF

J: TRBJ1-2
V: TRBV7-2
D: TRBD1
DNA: TGTGCCAGCAGCTTAGTTCATGGACAGGGTGACTATGGCTACACCTTC
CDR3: CASSLVHGQGDYGYTF

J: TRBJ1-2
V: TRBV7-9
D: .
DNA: TGTGCCAGCAGCTTGACAGGAGGCTACACCTTC
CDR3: CASSLTGGYTF

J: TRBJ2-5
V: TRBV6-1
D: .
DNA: TGTGCCAGCAGACAGACAGGACAAGAGACCCAGTACTTC
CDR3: CASRQTGQETQYF

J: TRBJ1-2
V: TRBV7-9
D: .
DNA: TGTGCCAGCAGCTTAGCAGGGGGTCCTCGGGGTGGCTACACCTTC
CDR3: CASSLAGGPRGGYTF

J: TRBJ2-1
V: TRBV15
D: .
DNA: TGTGCCACCAGCAGAGATCGTGGAGGGCCCGCCGATGAGCAGTTCTTC
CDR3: CATSRDRGGPADEQFF

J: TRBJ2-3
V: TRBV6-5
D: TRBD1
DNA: TGTGCCAGCAGTTACTCGTTTGGACAGGGGGCAGATACGCAGTATTTT
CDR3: CASSYSFGQGADTQYF

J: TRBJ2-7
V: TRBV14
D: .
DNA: TGTGCCAGCAGCCACTTCTCGCGTACAGGGACCTACGAGCAGTACTTC
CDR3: CASSHFSRTGTYEQYF

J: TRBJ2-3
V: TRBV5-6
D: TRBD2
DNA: TGTGCCAGCAGCCGGTGGCGGGAGGTGTCAGATACGCAGTATTTT
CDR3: CASSRWREVSDTQYF

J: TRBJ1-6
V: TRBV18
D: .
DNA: TGTGCCAGCTCACCGAAAAGACTGGGTTCACCCCTCCACTTT
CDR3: CASSPKRLGSPLHF

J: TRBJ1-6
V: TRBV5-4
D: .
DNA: TGTGCCAGCAGCCCCGGGAACAGGGTGCGGTCACCCCTCCACTTT
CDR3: CASSPGNRVRSPLHF

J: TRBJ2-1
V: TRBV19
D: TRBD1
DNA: TGTGCCAGTAGTGCCGGACAGGGGGGATCCGTCAGTGAGCAGTTCTTC
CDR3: CASSAGQGGSVSEQFF

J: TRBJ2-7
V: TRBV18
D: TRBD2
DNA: TGTGCCAGCTCACCGGGACTAGCGAGCCCCTACGAGCAGTACTTC
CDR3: CASSPGLASPYEQYF

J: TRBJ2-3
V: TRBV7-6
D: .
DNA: TGTGCCAGCAGCTTAGTTGTAAGGAGTACAGATACGCAGTATTTT
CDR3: CASSLVVRSTDTQYF

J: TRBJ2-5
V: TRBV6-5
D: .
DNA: TGTGCCAGCAGTTCCCATAACAGGGAACGCCAAGAGACCCAGTACTTC
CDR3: CASSSHNRERQETQYF

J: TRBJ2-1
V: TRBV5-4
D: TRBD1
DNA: TGTGCCAGCAGCTTGGCAGGGGGCTTCTACAATGAGCAGTTCTTC
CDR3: CASSLAGGFYNEQFF